Presented here are 32 T cell receptor beta chains from one specimen sequenced in a study of cytomegalovirus exposure and HLA in healthy donors. The PCR contained 60 Vbeta and 13 Jbeta primers. Profiling relied on immunoSEQ multiplex PCR, and the TCRdb table lists in-frame clones only, not all of them. The table shows approximately 60,000 clones, with about 82% occurring only once. Sequenced input: PBMCs. These TCRs come from a man aged 25-45 years in good health and CMV-seronegative.

V and J are TRBV21-1 and TRBJ2-1; TRBD2, as called in the table, went unchecked against the DNA. TRBV21-1 is described as a pseudogene. This CDR3 has 18 amino acids. The CDR3 here is CASSKGTSGRASYNEQFF. The DNA of the CDR3 is TGTGCCAGCAGCAAAGGGACTAGCGGGAGGGCTAGCTACAATGAGCAGTTCTTC.

The chain employs TRBV29-1 and TRBJ2-7; 8 bases agree with TRBD1. The V gene's germline CDR1 is SQVTM and CDR2 ANQGSEA. V lost 6 bases, J lost 3 bases, and 13 bases stayed unmatched. The CDR3 is 15 residues long. CDR3 sequence: CSVTRTGSDNYEQYF. The CDR3 bases are TGCAGCGTGACCCGGACAGGGAGTGATAACTACGAGCAGTACTTC.

The CDR3 sequence: CASSQRGLEKLFF. The CDR3 DNA sequence: TGTGCCAGTAGTCAAAGGGGGCTGGAAAAACTGTTTTTT. The rearrangement joins TRBV19 to TRBJ1-4; 7 bases are shared with TRBD1. The CDR3 totals 13 residues. The V and J ends lost 5 bases and 8 bases, in that order; junction bases with no gene match: 5. Germline V lookup: CDR1 LNHDA, CDR2 SQIVND (reference sequence).

The J gene is TRBJ1-1, the V gene TRBV27, with D perhaps TRBD1 (5 bases). Germline V gene lookup returns CDR1 MNHEY and CDR2 SMNVEV (reference sequence). The CDR3 covers 14 residues. Trimming removed 6 bases from V and 0 bases from J, with 11 bases in between. The CDR3 coding sequence is TGTGCCAGCAGCTTTGGGGGGATGAACACTGAAGCTTTCTTT. Its translation is CASSFGGMNTEAFF.

The chain links TRBV6-5 to TRBJ2-7; 8 positions match TRBD1. There are 15 residues in the CDR3. Germline lookup yields CDR1 MNHEY and CDR2 SVGAGI. The junction had 7 bases not matched to a gene; V was cut back by 2 bases and J by 4 bases. The CDR3 DNA follows: TGTGCCAGCAGTTACCGGGACAGGCAAGGTTACGAGCAGTACTTC. This codes for CASSYRDRQGYEQYF.

The V call is TRBV5-4, the J call TRBJ2-1; D possibly corresponds to TRBD2 (6 bases). The CDR3 is made up of 14 amino acids. Germline V gene sequence: CDR1 SGHNT, CDR2 YYREEE (reference sequence). V gave up 1 base and J gave up 5 bases, with 10 bases separating them. CDR3 sequence reads: CASSLLGGDNEQFF. CDR3 sequence (DNA): TGTGCCAGCAGCTTGTTGGGCGGGGACAATGAGCAGTTCTTC.

V is TRBV11-3 and J is TRBJ2-1, with TRBD2 matching 8 bases. The ends lost 3 bases at V and 4 bases at J; junction bases unmatched: 5. There are 15 residues in the CDR3. Germline values: CDR1 SGHNT, CDR2 YENEEA. The CDR3 spells CASSFGGGSYNEQFF. The DNA for the CDR3 is TGTGCCAGCAGCTTCGGCGGGGGGTCTTACAATGAGCAGTTCTTC.

Only one count was recorded for this clone. This sequence joins TRBV4-2 and TRBJ2-5, with 8 positions matching TRBD2. The closer fit of TRBJ2-7 to the DNA end suggests the J call may be wrong. CDR1 LGHNA and CDR2 YNFKEQ come from the germline V gene. The CDR3 contains 15 residues. The CDR3 region is CASSQATSANYEQYF. Written as DNA, the CDR3 is TGTGCCAGCAGCCAAGCGACTAGCGCCAACTACGAGCAGTACTTC.

The chain couples TRBV5-1 to TRBJ2-1; 14 bases map to TRBD2. The CDR3 loop spans 15 amino acids. CDR1 SGHRS and CDR2 YFSETQ come from the germline V gene. The trim removed 4 bases at V and 6 bases at J, leaving 3 bases unmatched. The CDR3 is CASSEGTSGSNEQFF. The CDR3 DNA reads TGCGCCAGCAGCGAGGGGACTAGCGGGAGCAATGAGCAGTTCTTC.

The V call is TRBV28, the J call TRBJ2-7; D may be TRBD1 (6 bases). The germline V gene has CDR1 MDHEN and CDR2 SYDVKM. V was pared by 2 bases and J by 0 bases, with 23 bases between. The CDR3 consists of 19 residues. The CDR3 coding sequence is TGTGCCAGCAGTTTACGGTCGGACAGAGGCCTCCTCGACTCCTACGAGCAGTACTTC. Amino acids: CASSLRSDRGLLDSYEQYF.

The rearrangement uses TRBV2 and TRBJ1-4; 11 positions match TRBD1. Germline CDR1 is SNHLY and CDR2 is FYNNEI. The CDR3 sequence is 16 residues long. Unmatched junction bases numbered 11, after V lost 6 bases and J lost 8 bases. The CDR3 DNA sequence: TGTGCCAGCAGCTGGACAGGGGGCTTTGGCGCCGAAAAACTGTTTTTT. Its protein product is CASSWTGGFGAEKLFF.

A few counts support this clone. The V gene is TRBV29-1, the J gene TRBJ1-3; D might be TRBD1 (6 bases). Germline CDR1 SQVTM, CDR2 ANQGSEA. The V end was cut by 5 bases, the J end by 2 bases, with 7 bases between. The CDR3 is 12 residues long. This chain's CDR3 is CSVRTAGNTIYF. CDR3 sequence (DNA): TGCAGCGTTCGGACAGCTGGAAACACCATATATTTT.

J is TRBJ2-7 and V is TRBV4-1; 9 bases match TRBD1. The CDR3 loop spans 14 amino acids. J lost 5 bases, V lost 1 base, and 3 bases had no gene match. Germline CDR1 is MGHRA and CDR2 is YSYEKL. This chain's CDR3 is CASSQGQGGDEQYF. DNA for the CDR3: TGCGCCAGCAGCCAAGGACAGGGGGGTGACGAGCAGTACTTC.

This chain joins TRBV11-2 and TRBJ2-1, with 8 bases identical to TRBD2. This CDR3 is 15 amino acids long. Per the germline V gene, CDR1 is SGHAT and CDR2 is FQNNGV. Trimming removed 5 bases from V and 3 bases from J; junction bases left unmatched: 6. CDR3 nucleotide sequence: TGTGCCAGCAGCCCAACGACTAGCGTCTACAATGAGCAGTTCTTC. Translation: CASSPTTSVYNEQFF.

The rearrangement links TRBV7-2 to TRBJ1-1, with D unresolved. The length of the CDR3 is 11 residues. V was shortened by 5 bases and J by 8 bases, with 9 bases between the two germline ends. Germline lookup yields CDR1 SGHTA and CDR2 FQGNSA. CDR3 amino acids: CASSIGLEAFF. CDR3 nucleotide sequence: TGTGCCAGCAGCATCGGACTAGAAGCTTTCTTT.

The genes are TRBV13 and TRBJ2-5; D call uncertain. The DNA end is more similar to TRBJ2-7, so the J call may be wrong. The CDR3 loop spans 12 amino acids. The V gene's germline CDR1 is PRHDT and CDR2 FYEKMQ (reference sequence). The CDR3 DNA sequence: TGTGCCAGCAGCTTAGAGTCCTACGAGCAGTACTTC. It yields the protein CASSLESYEQYF.

This chain links TRBV28 with TRBJ2-3; 8 nucleotides align to TRBD2. Germline assignment: CDR1 MDHEN and CDR2 SYDVKM. J gave up 1 base and V 5 bases, and 8 bases lay outside the gene matches. The CDR3 sequence is 16 residues long. CDR3 sequence (DNA): TGTGCCAGCAGTCCCCATAGACTAGCGCGCACAGATACGCAGTATTTT. Its protein is CASSPHRLARTDTQYF.

The chain uses TRBV4-2 and TRBJ2-5; TRBD2 matches at 13 bases. Germline CDR1 reads LGHNA; CDR2 reads YNFKEQ. The CDR3 runs 18 residues. The trim removed 2 bases at V and 5 bases at J, leaving 11 bases unmatched. The CDR3 loop reads CASSQNAGLAGVRETQYF. The CDR3 coding sequence is TGTGCCAGCAGCCAAAACGCCGGACTAGCGGGAGTTCGGGAGACCCAGTACTTC.

The chain uses TRBV4-2 and TRBJ2-7; 12 bases fit TRBD2. The CDR3 is 16 amino acids. CDR1 is LGHNA and CDR2 is YNFKEQ in the germline V gene. Trimming at V came to 2 bases and at J to 5 bases, leaving 7 bases not matched to a gene. CDR3 nucleotides: TGTGCCAGCAGCCAACGACTAGCGGGAGACGAGGACGAGCAGTACTTC. This encodes CASSQRLAGDEDEQYF.

V is TRBV7-8 and J is TRBJ2-7; 11 bases map to TRBD2. The germline V gene has CDR1 SGHVS and CDR2 FQNEAQ. There are 13 residues in the CDR3. J lost 3 bases, V lost 6 bases, and 1 base had no gene match. The CDR3 DNA reads as TGTGCCAGCAGTGGACTAGCGGGCTACGAGCAGTACTTC. Translated: CASSGLAGYEQYF.

The rearrangement joins TRBV4-2 to TRBJ1-6; 8 nucleotides align to TRBD1. There are 19 residues in the CDR3. The V and J ends lost 0 bases and 4 bases, in that order; junction bases with no gene match: 11. Germline CDR1 and CDR2: LGHNA and YNFKEQ. CDR3 protein: CASSQDLPTGTGYNSPLHF. The CDR3 DNA reads TGTGCCAGCAGCCAAGACTTGCCCACCGGGACAGGATATAATTCACCCCTCCACTTT.

This chain joins TRBV6-1 and TRBJ2-7; 10 bases map to TRBD1. Germline loops: CDR1 MNHNS, CDR2 SASEGT. Trimming at V came to 4 bases and at J to 7 bases, leaving 13 bases not matched to a gene. The CDR3 sequence is 16 residues long. This chain's CDR3 is CASSGLGTGDSWEQYF. CDR3 nucleotides: TGTGCCAGCAGTGGTTTGGGGACAGGGGATTCATGGGAGCAGTACTTC.

This chain joins TRBV11-1 and TRBJ2-7; D perhaps matches TRBD1 (6 bases). Trimming took off 2 bases at V and 9 bases at J, with 20 bases between the two ends. The CDR3 runs to 15 residues. Germline V gene data show CDR1 as SGHAT and CDR2 as FQDESV (reference sequence). CDR3 in DNA: TGTGCCAGCAGCTTAAATCTGGCAGGGGATGGTTGGCAGTACTTC. It translates to CASSLNLAGDGWQYF.

This chain links TRBV25-1 with TRBJ1-2, with 7 bases lining up with TRBD1. Germline assignment: CDR1 MGHDK and CDR2 SYGVNS. Trimming removed 4 bases from V and 12 bases from J; junction bases left unmatched: 11. The CDR3 runs to 13 residues. The chain's CDR3 is CASSGTSDRVDTF. For the CDR3, the DNA is TGTGCCAGCAGTGGAACCTCAGACAGGGTAGACACCTTC.

The chain uses TRBV18 and TRBJ2-1, with D perhaps TRBD2 (5 bases). Trimming left V 4 bases short and J 2 bases short, with 12 bases between. This CDR3 is 15 amino acids long. In germline, CDR1 is KGHSH, CDR2 LQKENI. CDR3 in amino acids: CASSHNGDPYNEQFF. As DNA, the CDR3 is TGTGCCAGCTCACACAACGGGGATCCCTACAATGAGCAGTTCTTC.

V and J are TRBV25-1 and TRBJ1-2, with 7 nucleotides matching TRBD1. Trimming removed 2 bases from V and 8 bases from J; junction bases left unmatched: 14. CDR3 length equals 16 residues. CDR1 MGHDK and CDR2 SYGVNS come from the germline V gene. The CDR3 region is CASSEGDLRGAQGYTF. CDR3 nucleotides: TGTGCCAGCAGTGAAGGGGACCTCAGGGGGGCTCAGGGCTACACCTTC.

This sequence joins TRBV6-5 and TRBJ2-3; D not certain. With 2 bases removed from V and 6 bases from J, the gap between germline ends came to 12 bases. CDR1 and CDR2 (germline): MNHEY, SVGAGI. The CDR3 loop spans 14 amino acids. The DNA of the CDR3 is TGTGCCAGCAGTTACCGGCAGGCTGTGGATACGCAGTATTTT. Its translation is CASSYRQAVDTQYF.

This clone has only a few counts. The V gene is TRBV5-1, the J gene TRBJ2-7, with TRBD2 matching 9 bases. This CDR3 is 19 amino acids long. The V segment lost 0 bases and the J segment 8 bases; nucleotides outside the gene matches: 21. Per germline, CDR1 SGHRS and CDR2 YFSETQ. The CDR3: CASSLGAGGPGPFVSQQYF. CDR3 DNA: TGCGCCAGCAGCTTGGGTGCGGGAGGGCCAGGTCCTTTCGTTAGCCAGCAGTACTTC.

A note on this clone: A read error may account for a junction end that differs from germline. The J gene is TRBJ2-7, the V gene TRBV19; TRBD1 aligns across 8 bases. Germline V gene lookup returns CDR1 LNHDA and CDR2 SQIVND (reference sequence). The CDR3 contains 14 residues. The CDR3 DNA reads as TGTGCCAGTACCCCAAGACAGGGGTCCTACGAGTTGAACTTC. Translated: CASTPRQGSYELNF.

The gene calls are TRBV2 and TRBJ2-3; TRBD2 aligns across 9 bases. Germline CDR1 SNHLY, CDR2 FYNNEI. J gave up 2 bases and V 1 base, and 4 bases lay outside the gene matches. CDR3 length equals 16 residues. The CDR3 loop is CASSEGAGGDTDTQYF. For the CDR3, the DNA is TGTGCCAGCAGTGAAGGGGCGGGAGGGGACACAGATACGCAGTATTTT.

This chain uses TRBV7-8 with TRBJ2-1; weak D call: TRBD1 (6 bases). The V end lost 1 base, the J end lost 4 bases, and 14 bases lay between the germline ends. The CDR3 covers 16 residues. The germline V gene has CDR1 SGHVS and CDR2 FQNEAQ. The CDR3 bases are TGTGCCAGCAGCTTAGTAAGGGGGAGTTGGTACAATGAGCAGTTCTTC. Protein: CASSLVRGSWYNEQFF.

V gene TRBV7-2 combines with J gene TRBJ1-2; D may be TRBD1 (6 bases). Germline values: CDR1 SGHTA, CDR2 FQGNSA. The CDR3 sequence is 14 residues long. The ends were cut back, 3 bases at V and 4 bases at J, with 12 bases in the middle. CDR3 DNA sequence: TGTGCCAGCAGCTTCAGACAGGACTCCTATGGCTACACCTTC. It codes for CASSFRQDSYGYTF. Combining the CDR3 with reference TRBV7-2 and TRBJ1-2 gives the whole variable domain GAGVSQSPSNKVTEKGKDVELRCDPISGHTALYWYRQSLGQGLEFLIYFQGNSAPDKSGLPSDRFSAERTGGSVSTLTIQRTQQEDSAVYLCASSFRQDSYGYTFGSGTRLTVV.